The clone carrying this TCR beta chain was detected only a few times. Its cognate antigen is unknown. This entry comes from a study of vaccination effects on CD4 cells after COVID-19. Study information: A median of 72 days separated the second dose and sampling.

Assay used: immunoSEQ multiplex PCR; TCRdb lists only in-frame clones, some missing. Counted here are some 69,000 clones, just under 75% occurring once; the ten biggest clones make up roughly 1.6%. CD4+ T cells specific for antigen were expanded with viral peptide pools by the ViraFEST assay before sequencing. On roughly day 10 of culture, CD4+ T cells were separated out. Participants completed two doses of the BNT162b2 or mRNA-1273 vaccine. The CDR3 is 16 amino acids. Germline V lookup: CDR1 KGHSH, CDR2 LQKENI. Trimming removed 3 bases from V and 5 bases from J; junction bases left unmatched: 10. Source: CD4+ T cells from PBMCs cultured with HCoV-229E spike peptides, taken after COVID-19 vaccination. The chain carries TRBV18 and TRBJ1-2; 9 bases align to TRBD1. This clonotype originated in a human donor who received a COVID-19 vaccine. CDR3 DNA sequence: TGTGCCAGCTCACCCGGGACAGGGCATAATACTTATGGCTACACCTTC. As protein: CASSPGTGHNTYGYTF.